The rows below give T cell receptor beta chains drawn from one sample of a study of blood T cell repertoires in COVID-19. Some clones are missing from TCRdb's copy, which holds only in-frame ones; the method was immunoSEQ multiplex PCR. The sample contains over 90,000 clones, roughly 80% of which appear only once. Sequencing was done on a sample of peripheral blood. Every receptor here comes from an elderly man with active or convalescent COVID-19. Both conserved end residues are part of each CDR3. D genes are given only for firm matches. Clone size is shown for a subset of rows, as once, few, many or a class of expanded clone.

TRBJ2-3 NA NA TRBV7-9 TGTGCCAGCAGCTTTAATTTCCCCCCGTTCGGTACGCAGTATTTT CASSFNFPPFGTQYF
TRBJ2-3 TRBD2 NA TRBV12-5 TGTGCTAGTGGTTTGGTCCTTATCGGGGGGGAAGATACGCAGTATTTT CASGLVLIGGEDTQYF
TRBJ1-5 NA NA TRBV3-1/TRBV3-2 TGTGCCAGCAGCCAAGATAGCCGGGGCAATCAGCCCCAGCATTTT CASSQDSRGNQPQHF
TRBJ2-5 NA once TRBV7-9 TGTGCCAGCAGCTTAGGTGGCCAGGGGTACCAAGAGACCCAGTACTTC CASSLGGQGYQETQYF
TRBJ1-5 TRBD1 NA TRBV10-3 TGTGCCATCAGTTCCGGGACAGGGTTGGATCAGCCCCAGCATTTT CAISSGTGLDQPQHF
TRBJ2-7 TRBD2 NA TRBV10-1 TGCGCCAGCAGCGCAACCGGGACTAGCGGGTACTACGAGCAGTACTTC CASSATGTSGYYEQYF
TRBJ2-2 NA NA TRBV2 TGTGCCAGCAGTGGCCTGGACAGAAACACCGGGGAGCTGTTTTTT CASSGLDRNTGELFF
TRBJ1-4 NA NA TRBV5-3 TGTGCCAGAAGCCCTGCTGGACAGATTAATGAAAAACTGTTTTTT CARSPAGQINEKLFF
TRBJ1-3 TRBD1 NA TRBV5-6 TGTGCCAGCAGCGAGACAGGGACTGCGGAAGGAAACACCATATATTTT CASSETGTAEGNTIYF
TRBJ2-4 NA NA TRBV7-9 TGTGCCAGCAGCTTAACGTCGTCCCGAGGGAACATTCAGTACTTC CASSLTSSRGNIQYF
TRBJ1-1 TRBD1 NA TRBV19 TGTGCCTGCCTTACAGGGGCCGAAGCTTTCTTT CACLTGAEAFF
TRBJ2-1 NA NA TRBV9 TGTGCCAGCAGCGTAGAGCGGAGTTACAATGAGCAGTTCTTC CASSVERSYNEQFF
TRBJ1-3 NA NA TRBV28 TGTGCCAGCAGTCAGCCGGGGGGCGCGGGCGGAAACACCATATATTTT CASSQPGGAGGNTIYF
TRBJ2-7 NA few TRBV2 TGTGCCAGCAGGCCCCTCCCACTTCAGGCCGAGCAGTACTTC CASRPLPLQAEQYF
TRBJ2-4 TRBD2 once TRBV27 TGTGCCAGCAGTTTATTGGGCCTGGGGGGAGGGAACATTCAGTACTTC CASSLLGLGGGNIQYF
TRBJ1-4 NA NA TRBV5-1 TGCGCCAGCAGCTTGAAAACAGGGACAACTAATGAAAAACTGTTTTTT CASSLKTGTTNEKLFF
TRBJ2-7 TRBD1 NA TRBV28 TGTGCCAGCAGTTATCCGGGACAGGGGATCTACGAGCAGTACTTC CASSYPGQGIYEQYF
TRBJ1-2 NA once TRBV5-5 TGTGCCAGCAGCTTGGCTGGGGTCGGGGGCTATGGCTACACCTTC CASSLAGVGGYGYTF
TRBJ2-2 TRBD1 NA TRBV24-1 TGTGCCACCAGTGAAACGGGACAGCACACCGGGGAGCTGTTTTTT CATSETGQHTGELFF
TRBJ2-6 NA once TRBV7-9 TGTGCCAGCAGCTTAGGAGTGGCTGGGGCCAACGTCCTGACTTTC CASSLGVAGANVLTF
TRBJ2-6 TRBD2 NA TRBV6-6 TGTGCCAGCAGTTACCCGGGGAGGGCTGGGGCCAACGTCCTGACTTTC CASSYPGRAGANVLTF
TRBJ2-1 TRBD2 once TRBV9 TGTGCCAGCAGCGTAGCGGGGGGGCCTGGGAATGAGCAGTTCTTC CASSVAGGPGNEQFF
TRBJ1-4 NA few TRBV15 TGTGCCACCAGCAGAGATCTCCCAGGATCGGGGGAAAAACTGTTTTTT CATSRDLPGSGEKLFF
TRBJ2-5 TRBD1 few TRBV5-1 TGCGCCAGCAGCCCGTCTCCGGGACAGGGGGCTGGAGGGATACAGACCCAGTACTTC CASSPSPGQGAGGIQTQYF
TRBJ2-7 NA once TRBV12-3/TRBV12-4 TGTGCCAGCAGTTCATTCTACGAGCAGTACTTC CASSSFYEQYF
TRBJ1-4 TRBD1 NA TRBV3-1/TRBV3-2 TGTGCCAGCCGAGACAGGGGTACAACTAATGAAAAACTGTTTTTT CASRDRGTTNEKLFF
TRBJ1-2 TRBD1 NA TRBV2 TGTGCCAGCAGTTGGACAGGGGGTAACTATGGCTACACCTTC CASSWTGGNYGYTF
TRBJ2-5 TRBD2 NA TRBV2 TGTGCCAGCAGCCCTAGCGGGGGAAGCGAAGAGACCCAGTACTTC CASSPSGGSEETQYF
TRBJ1-5 NA NA TRBV2 TGTGCCAGCAGTGTTTCGGAGGCAAGCAATCAGCCCCAGCATTTT CASSVSEASNQPQHF
TRBJ2-1 TRBD1 NA TRBV7-9 TGTGCCAGCAGCCCTCAGATACCAGGGGGCGCGGCGGACAATGAGCAGTTCTTC CASSPQIPGGAADNEQFF
TRBJ1-1 TRBD1 NA TRBV6-5 TGTGCCAGCATCCCAGGGGGAGAGAACACTGAAGCTTTCTTT CASIPGGENTEAFF
TRBJ1-4 TRBD1 NA TRBV3-1/TRBV3-2 TGTGCCAGCAGCTTGGGACAGGATGAAAAACTGTTTTTT CASSLGQDEKLFF
TRBJ1-6 NA few TRBV6-4 TGTGCCAGCTCGGGCTCCTATAATTCACCCCTCCACTTT CASSGSYNSPLHF
TRBJ2-7 TRBD2 NA TRBV5-4 TGTGCCAGCAGCTTCGGTTCCCCTACTAGCGGGGGGGGGATCTTC CASSFGSPTSGGGIF
TRBJ2-2 NA few TRBV5-1 TGCGCCAGCAGCCCAGCCAGGGATGGGGAGCTGTTTTTT CASSPARDGELFF
TRBJ1-5 NA few TRBV29-1 TGCAGCGTTGTGCTCGCCGGGAATCAGCCCCAGCATTTT CSVVLAGNQPQHF
TRBJ1-6 NA NA TRBV7-2 TGTGCCAGCGGTGCAGGGCGTAATTCACCCCTCCACTTT CASGAGRNSPLHF
TRBJ2-3 TRBD1 NA TRBV7-2 TGTGCCAGCAGCTCTCCGGGACAGTGGGATACGCAGTATTTT CASSSPGQWDTQYF
TRBJ2-7 TRBD2 NA TRBV5-1 TGCGCCAGCAGCTTGACCCTAGCGGGACCCTCCTACGAGCAGTACTTC CASSLTLAGPSYEQYF
TRBJ1-1 NA NA TRBV28 TGTGCCAGCAGTTTACCCCAACTTTGGGGAGACACTGAAGCTTTCTTT CASSLPQLWGDTEAFF
TRBJ1-1 NA NA TRBV5-1 TGCGCCAGCAGCTTGCTGACAGAGAACACTGAAGCTTTCTTT CASSLLTENTEAFF
TRBJ2-7 TRBD2 NA TRBV6-5 TGTGCCAGCAGCCCCACCTGGGAGGGCTACGAGCAGTACTTC CASSPTWEGYEQYF
TRBJ1-6 NA once TRBV6-5 TGTGCCAGCATCCCTGGGGCCCCTTTGGGTTCACCCCTCCACTTT CASIPGAPLGSPLHF
TRBJ1-5 TRBD1 NA TRBV19 TGTGCCAGTAGGTTAGGACAGGGGGCCGGTGATCAGCCCCAGCATTTT CASRLGQGAGDQPQHF
TRBJ2-3 NA NA TRBV7-2 TGTGCCAGCAGCTTAGAGAGGACAGCCAGGGCTGGAGATACGCAGTATTTT CASSLERTARAGDTQYF
TRBJ2-7 NA NA TRBV7-2 TGTGCCAGCAGCTTAGGGACCGGGACATCCTACGAGCAGTACTTC CASSLGTGTSYEQYF
TRBJ2-3 NA few TRBV27 TGTGCCAGCAGTTTCCGGCAGGGGACAGATACGCAGTATTTT CASSFRQGTDTQYF
TRBJ2-1 NA NA TRBV5-4 TGTGCCAGCAGCTCCCCTGGCAGGGATGCCAATGAGCAGTTCTTC CASSSPGRDANEQFF